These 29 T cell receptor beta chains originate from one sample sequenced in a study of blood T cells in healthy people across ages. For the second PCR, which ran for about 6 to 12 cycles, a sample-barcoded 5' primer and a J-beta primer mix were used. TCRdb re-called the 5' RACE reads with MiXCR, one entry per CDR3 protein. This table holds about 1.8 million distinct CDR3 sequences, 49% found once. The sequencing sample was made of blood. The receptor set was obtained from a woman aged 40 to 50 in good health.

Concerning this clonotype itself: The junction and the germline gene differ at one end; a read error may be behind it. CDR3 amino acids: CDSGLSYNEQFF. As DNA, the CDR3 is TGCGATAGCGGGCTCTCCTACAATGAGCAGTTCTTC. V is TRBV2 and J is TRBJ2-1; 7 bases align to TRBD2. Germline-derived CDR1 and CDR2 are SNHLY and FYNNEI. The CDR3 is 12 residues long.

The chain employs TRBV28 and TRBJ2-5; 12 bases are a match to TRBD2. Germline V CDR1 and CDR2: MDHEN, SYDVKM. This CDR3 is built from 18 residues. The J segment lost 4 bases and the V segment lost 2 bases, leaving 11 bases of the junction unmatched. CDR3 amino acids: CASSLGALAGGRGETQYF. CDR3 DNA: TGTGCCAGCAGTTTAGGGGCACTAGCGGGGGGAAGAGGAGAGACCCAGTACTTC. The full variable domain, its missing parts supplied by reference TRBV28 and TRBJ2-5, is DVKVTQSSRYLVKRTGEKVFLECVQDMDHENMFWYRQDPGLGLRLIYFSYDVKMKEKGDIPEGYSVSREKKERFSLILESASTNQTSMYLCASSLGALAGGRGETQYFGPGTRLLVL.

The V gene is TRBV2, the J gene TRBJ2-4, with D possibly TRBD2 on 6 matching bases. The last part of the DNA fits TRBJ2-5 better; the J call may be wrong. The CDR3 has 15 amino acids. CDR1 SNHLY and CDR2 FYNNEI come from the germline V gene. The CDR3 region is CASSEQRVGGETQYF. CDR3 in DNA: TGTGCCAGCAGTGAACAAAGGGTGGGGGGAGAGACCCAGTACTTC.

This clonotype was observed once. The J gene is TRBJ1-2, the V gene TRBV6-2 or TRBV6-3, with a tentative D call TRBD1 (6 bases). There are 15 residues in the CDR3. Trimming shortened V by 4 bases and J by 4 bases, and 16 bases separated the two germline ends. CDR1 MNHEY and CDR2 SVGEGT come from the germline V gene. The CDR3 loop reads CASSSNPQGLYGYTF. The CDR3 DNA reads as TGTGCCAGCAGTTCCAATCCTCAGGGGCTCTATGGCTACACCTTC.

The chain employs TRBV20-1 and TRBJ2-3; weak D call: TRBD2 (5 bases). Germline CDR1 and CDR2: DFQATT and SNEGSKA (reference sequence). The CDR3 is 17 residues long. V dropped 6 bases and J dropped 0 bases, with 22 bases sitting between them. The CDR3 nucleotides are TGCAGTGCCCTAGGGTCGTGGGGAGCCTCTAGCACAGATACGCAGTATTTT. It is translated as CSALGSWGASSTDTQYF.

Here the CDR3 reads CASSPGHRSGYGYTF. The CDR3 DNA reads as TGTGCCAGCAGCCCAGGACATAGGAGTGGGTATGGCTACACCTTC. The chain recombines TRBV11-2 with TRBJ1-2, with a tentative D call TRBD1 (5 bases). The length of the CDR3 is 15 residues. The V and J ends lost 5 bases and 5 bases respectively, with 18 bases between them. Germline values: CDR1 SGHAT, CDR2 FQNNGV.

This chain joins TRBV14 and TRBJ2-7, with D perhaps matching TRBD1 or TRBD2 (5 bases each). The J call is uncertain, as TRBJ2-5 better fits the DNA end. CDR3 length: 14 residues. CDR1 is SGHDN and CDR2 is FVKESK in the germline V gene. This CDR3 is CASSQTGTWETQYF. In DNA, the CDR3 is TGTGCCAGCAGCCAAACCGGGACCTGGGAGACCCAGTACTTC.

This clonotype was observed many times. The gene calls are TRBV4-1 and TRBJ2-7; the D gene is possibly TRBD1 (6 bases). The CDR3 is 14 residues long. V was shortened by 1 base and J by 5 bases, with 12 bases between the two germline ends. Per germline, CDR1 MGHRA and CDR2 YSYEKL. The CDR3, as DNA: TGCGCCAGCAGCCAAGTTGAGGGGGTTGACGAGCAGTACTTC. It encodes CASSQVEGVDEQYF.

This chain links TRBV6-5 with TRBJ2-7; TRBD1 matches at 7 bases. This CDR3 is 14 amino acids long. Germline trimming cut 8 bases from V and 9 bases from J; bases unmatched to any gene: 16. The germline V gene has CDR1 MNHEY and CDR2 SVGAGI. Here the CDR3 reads CASSLGGADNRQYF. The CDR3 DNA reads TGTGCCAGCTCGTTAGGGGGCGCGGACAACAGGCAGTACTTC.

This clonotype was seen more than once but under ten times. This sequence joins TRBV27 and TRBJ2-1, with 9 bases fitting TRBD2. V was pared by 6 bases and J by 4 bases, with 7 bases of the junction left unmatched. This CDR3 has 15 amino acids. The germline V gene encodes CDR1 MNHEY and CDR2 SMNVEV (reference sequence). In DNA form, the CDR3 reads TGTGCCAGCAGCCTTACTAGCGGGCTTTACAATGAGCAGTTCTTC. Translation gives CASSLTSGLYNEQFF.

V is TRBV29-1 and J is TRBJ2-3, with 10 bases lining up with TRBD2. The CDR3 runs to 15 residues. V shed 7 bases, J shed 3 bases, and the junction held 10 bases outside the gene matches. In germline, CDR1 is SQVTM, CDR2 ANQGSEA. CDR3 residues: CSAEERGGYTDTQYF. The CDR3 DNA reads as TGCAGCGCCGAGGAGCGGGGGGGGTATACAGATACGCAGTATTTT.

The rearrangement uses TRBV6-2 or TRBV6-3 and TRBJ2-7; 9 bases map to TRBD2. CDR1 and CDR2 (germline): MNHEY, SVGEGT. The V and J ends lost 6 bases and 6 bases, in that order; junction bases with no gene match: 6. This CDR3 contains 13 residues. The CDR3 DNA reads TGTGCCAGCAGGCGGGGGACTAGCTCCGAGCAGTACTTC. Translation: CASRRGTSSEQYF.

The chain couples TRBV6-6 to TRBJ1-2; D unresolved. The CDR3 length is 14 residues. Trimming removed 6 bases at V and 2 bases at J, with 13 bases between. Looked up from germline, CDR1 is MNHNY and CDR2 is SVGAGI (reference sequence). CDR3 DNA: TGTGCCAGCAGATCCCCGGGAGGAAACTATGGCTACACCTTC. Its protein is CASRSPGGNYGYTF.

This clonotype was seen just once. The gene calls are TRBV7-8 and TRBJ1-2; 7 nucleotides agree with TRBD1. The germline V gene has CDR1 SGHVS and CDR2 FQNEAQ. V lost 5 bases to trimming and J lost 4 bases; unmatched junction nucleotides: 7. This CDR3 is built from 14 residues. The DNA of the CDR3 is TGTGCCAGCAGCGTAGGACAGGAAATCTATGGCTACACCTTC. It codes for CASSVGQEIYGYTF.

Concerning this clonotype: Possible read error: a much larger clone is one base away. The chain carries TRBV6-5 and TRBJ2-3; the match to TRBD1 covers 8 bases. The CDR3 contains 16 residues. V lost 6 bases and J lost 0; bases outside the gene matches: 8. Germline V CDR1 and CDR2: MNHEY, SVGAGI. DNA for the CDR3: TGTGCCAGCAGAGACAGGGGTCCGTCTAGCACAGATACGCAGTATTTT. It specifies CASRDRGPSSTDTQYF.

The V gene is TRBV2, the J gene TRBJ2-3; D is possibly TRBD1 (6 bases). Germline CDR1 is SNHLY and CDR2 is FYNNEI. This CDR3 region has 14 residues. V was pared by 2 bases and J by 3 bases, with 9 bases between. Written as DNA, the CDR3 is TGTGCCAGCAGTGAATTAAGGGGGACAGATACGCAGTATTTT. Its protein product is CASSELRGTDTQYF.

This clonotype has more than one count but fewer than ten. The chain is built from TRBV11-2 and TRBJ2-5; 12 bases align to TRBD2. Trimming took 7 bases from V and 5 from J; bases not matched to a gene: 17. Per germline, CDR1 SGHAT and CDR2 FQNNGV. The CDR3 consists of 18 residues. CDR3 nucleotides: TGTGCCAGCACACTCCGGATGGGACTAGCGGGTTCAGGGGAGACCCAGTACTTC. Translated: CASTLRMGLAGSGETQYF.

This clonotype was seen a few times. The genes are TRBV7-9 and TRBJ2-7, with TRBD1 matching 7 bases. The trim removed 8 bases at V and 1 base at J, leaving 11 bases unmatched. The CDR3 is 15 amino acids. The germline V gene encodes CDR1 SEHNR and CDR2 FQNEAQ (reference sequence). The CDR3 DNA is TGTGCCAGCGGATTTAGACAGGGAAATTCCTACGAGCAGTACTTC. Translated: CASGFRQGNSYEQYF.

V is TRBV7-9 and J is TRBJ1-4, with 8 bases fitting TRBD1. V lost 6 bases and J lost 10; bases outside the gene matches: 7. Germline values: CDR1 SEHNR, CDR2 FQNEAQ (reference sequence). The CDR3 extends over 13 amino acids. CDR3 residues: CASSTSGTGKLFF. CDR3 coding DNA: TGTGCCAGCAGTACATCTGGGACAGGAAAACTGTTTTTT.

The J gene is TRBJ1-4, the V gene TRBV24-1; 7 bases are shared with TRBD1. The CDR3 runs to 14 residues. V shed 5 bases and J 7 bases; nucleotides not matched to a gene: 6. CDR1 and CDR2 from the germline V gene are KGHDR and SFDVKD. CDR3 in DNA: TGTGCCACCAGTGGTTCGACAGGGAGTGAAAAACTGTTTTTT. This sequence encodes CATSGSTGSEKLFF.

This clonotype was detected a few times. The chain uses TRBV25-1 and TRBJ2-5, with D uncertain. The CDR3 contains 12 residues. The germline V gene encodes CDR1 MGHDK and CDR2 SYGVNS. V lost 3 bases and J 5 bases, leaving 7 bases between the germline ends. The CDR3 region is CASSDQAETQYF. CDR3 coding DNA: TGTGCCAGCAGTGATCAGGCGGAGACCCAGTACTTC.

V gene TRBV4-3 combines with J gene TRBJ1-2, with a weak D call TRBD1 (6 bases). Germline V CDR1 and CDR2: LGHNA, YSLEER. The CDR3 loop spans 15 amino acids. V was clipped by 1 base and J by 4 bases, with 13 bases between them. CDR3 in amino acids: CASSQAFRDTYGYTF. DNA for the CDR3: TGCGCCAGCAGCCAAGCCTTTCGGGACACCTATGGCTACACCTTC.

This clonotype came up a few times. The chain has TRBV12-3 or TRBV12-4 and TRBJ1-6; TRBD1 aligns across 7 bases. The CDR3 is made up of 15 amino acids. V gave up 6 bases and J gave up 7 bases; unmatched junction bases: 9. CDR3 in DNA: TGTGCCAGCAGATCAACCGGGACAGCAAATTCACCCCTCCACTTT. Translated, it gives CASRSTGTANSPLHF.

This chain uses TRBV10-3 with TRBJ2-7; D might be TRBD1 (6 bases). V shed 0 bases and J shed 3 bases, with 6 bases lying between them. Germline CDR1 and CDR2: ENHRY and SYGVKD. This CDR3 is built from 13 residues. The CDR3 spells CAISESTGYEQYF. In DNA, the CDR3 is TGTGCCATCAGTGAGTCGACAGGCTACGAGCAGTACTTC.

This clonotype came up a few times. CDR3 sequence (DNA): TGCAGTGCTGCTCTATCCTCCAGGGTGAACGAGCAGTACTTC. This translates into CSAALSSRVNEQYF. This chain links TRBV20-1 with TRBJ2-7, with a tentative D call TRBD1 (5 bases). The V and J ends lost 5 bases and 5 bases respectively, with 19 bases between them. Germline V gene lookup returns CDR1 DFQATT and CDR2 SNEGSKA (reference sequence). This CDR3 region has 14 residues.

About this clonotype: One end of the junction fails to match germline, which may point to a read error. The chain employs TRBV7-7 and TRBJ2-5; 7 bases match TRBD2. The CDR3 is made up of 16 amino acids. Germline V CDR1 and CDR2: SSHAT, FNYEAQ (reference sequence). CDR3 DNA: TGTGCTAGCAGCTCTCCGACTAGCCAGGGTCAAGAGACCCAGTACTTC. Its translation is CASSSPTSQGQETQYF.

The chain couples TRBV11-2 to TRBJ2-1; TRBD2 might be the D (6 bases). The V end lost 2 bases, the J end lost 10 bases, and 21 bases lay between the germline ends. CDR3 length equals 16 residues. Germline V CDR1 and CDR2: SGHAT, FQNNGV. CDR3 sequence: CASSLLAEGQRGEQFF. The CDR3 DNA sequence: TGTGCCAGCAGCTTATTAGCGGAGGGCCAGAGGGGAGAGCAGTTCTTC.

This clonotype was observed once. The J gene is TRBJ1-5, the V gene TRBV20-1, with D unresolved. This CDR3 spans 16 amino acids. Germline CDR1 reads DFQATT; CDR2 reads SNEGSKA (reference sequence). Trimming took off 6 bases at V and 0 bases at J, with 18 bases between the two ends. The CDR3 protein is CSAILERGNSNQPQHF. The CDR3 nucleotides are TGCAGTGCCATACTGGAGAGAGGGAATAGCAATCAGCCCCAGCATTTT.

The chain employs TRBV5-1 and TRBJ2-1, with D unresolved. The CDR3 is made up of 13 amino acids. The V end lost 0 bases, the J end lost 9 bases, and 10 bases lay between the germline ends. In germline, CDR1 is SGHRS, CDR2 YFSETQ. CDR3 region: CASSLALDGEQFF. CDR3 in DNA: TGCGCCAGCAGCTTGGCCTTGGACGGTGAGCAGTTCTTC.